This TCR beta chain was retrieved from a study of blood T cell repertoires in COVID-19. In the original analysis: It was from reference gene primer amplification that nucleated cell counts were estimated. Repertoires were generated with immunoSEQ multiplex PCR, while TCRdb's copy carries only in-frame clones and drops some. The V and J calls and clone size are taken from that table; D and trimming were inferred from the DNA. The table includes almost 400,000 clones, around nine tenths detected once. Cohort assignment relied on participant-reported clinical history. The TCR was taken from a woman aged 25 to 39 who had recovered from COVID-19. The sequenced material came from PBMCs or T cells enriched from blood (not recorded which).

CDR3 region: CASSTGTEEETQYF. The CDR3 DNA reads as TGCGCCAGCAGCACCGGGACAGAAGAAGAGACCCAGTACTTC. This chain joins TRBV5-1 and TRBJ2-5, with 7 positions matching TRBD1. The J segment lost 3 bases and the V segment lost 4 bases, leaving 6 bases of the junction unmatched. The germline gives CDR1 SGHRS, CDR2 YFSETQ. CDR3 length equals 14 residues.